This paragraph covers one TCR beta chain sequence. The antigen it binds to is not known. No much larger clonotype is one base removed from it; base qualities were not supplied. The data are from a study of tumor T cells in aggressive B-cell lymphoma listed by TCRdb under 2017. The junction carries 17 bases between V and J, which are trimmed by 5 bases and 3 bases respectively. From its cysteine to its phenylalanine, the CDR3 spans 15 amino acids. Only CDR3 DNA remains: 45 bases, in frame from the first base. Based on the germline V gene (reference sequence), the CDR1 and CDR2 sequences are PRHDT and FYEKMQ. The library was produced with the immunoSEQ multiplex PCR assay. As stored in TCRdb, this immuneACCESS dataset retains in-frame rearrangements with V and J assigned. A fraction of the clones does not appear; measured against another copy, unresolved V genes explain less than half of the discrepancy, and the remainder lacks a known reason. The sample table contains more than 10,000 clones; only one count was recorded for 80% to 95% of them. The top ten hold over 3% of the sample.

Material for sequencing was tumor tissue. In this chain, TRBV13 is recombined with TRBJ2-7; matching of 6 bases hints at TRBD2 as the D gene. This sequence originates from an adult with diffuse large B cell lymphoma. The DNA reads as follows: TGTGCCAGCAGCGAGATTGGGACTCCCAACTACGAGCAGTACTTC. This is translated as CASSEIGTPNYEQYF.